These 18 T cell receptor beta chains were sequenced from one sample in a study of T cells in Graves' hyperthyroidism and ophthalmopathy. From RNA transcripts, TCR beta CDR3 regions were amplified. In the first-round RT-PCR of the TCR CDR3, the HTBI primer set was used. From the multiplex PCR reads, TCRdb called clonotypes with MiXCR, one entry per CDR3 protein. Among a few hundred thousand distinct CDR3 sequences, about 14% were seen once, and the ten largest hold 20%. Sequences were obtained from blood. The source is a woman aged 30 to 39 with Graves' ophthalmopathy.

This clonotype showed up just a few times. The J gene is TRBJ1-4, the V gene TRBV9, with D possibly matching TRBD1 (5 bases). V shed 0 bases and J shed 10 bases, with 16 bases lying between them. Per the germline V gene, CDR1 is SGDLS and CDR2 is YYNGEE. The CDR3 is made up of 15 amino acids. CDR3 nucleotides: TGTGCCAGCAGCGTAGAGGCCGACATGAGGGGAAAACTGTTTTTT. Its translation: CASSVEADMRGKLFF.

At least ten counts were recorded for this clonotype. V usage is TRBV20-1 and J usage is TRBJ2-5, with 11 bases fitting TRBD2. Germline V gene data show CDR1 as DFQATT and CDR2 as SNEGSKA (reference sequence). J was trimmed by 0 bases and V by 6 bases; bases with no gene match: 12. The CDR3 has 17 residues. CDR3 sequence (DNA): TGCAGTGCCCTTCTTCGACTAGCGGGGAAGTACCAAGAGACCCAGTACTTC. Its protein is CSALLRLAGKYQETQYF.

This clonotype has at least ten counts. This sequence joins TRBV20-1 and TRBJ2-1, with TRBD2 matching 10 bases. The CDR3 loop spans 15 amino acids. Trimming cost V 6 bases and J 4 bases; bases outside gene matches: 9. Germline CDR1 reads DFQATT; CDR2 reads SNEGSKA (reference sequence). The CDR3 loop reads CSAPLAGGHYNEQFF. CDR3 in DNA: TGCAGTGCGCCATTAGCGGGGGGCCATTACAATGAGCAGTTCTTC.

The rearrangement links TRBV5-8 to TRBJ1-4; tentative D call: TRBD1 (5 bases). Per the germline V gene, CDR1 is SGHTS and CDR2 is YDEGEE. The length of the CDR3 is 15 residues. V gave up 3 bases and J gave up 5 bases, with 14 bases separating them. The CDR3 here is CASSSFGTNNEKLFF. The CDR3 DNA reads TGTGCCAGCAGCTCCTTCGGGACTAACAATGAAAAACTGTTTTTT.

This clonotype was recorded many times. V usage is TRBV27 and J usage is TRBJ2-7; TRBD1 matches 9 bases. With 6 bases clipped from V and 2 bases from J, the junction kept 5 bases outside the gene matches. Germline V gene sequence: CDR1 MNHEY, CDR2 SMNVEV (reference sequence). The CDR3 contains 14 residues. CDR3 residues: CASRTGTGTYEQYF. DNA of the CDR3: TGTGCCAGCAGAACCGGGACAGGGACCTACGAGCAGTACTTC.

This clonotype has ten or more counts. The chain carries TRBV20-1 and TRBJ2-3, with D possibly matching TRBD1 (5 bases). V was clipped by 6 bases and J by 2 bases, with 21 bases between them. Germline CDR1 DFQATT, CDR2 SNEGSKA (reference sequence). The CDR3 has 16 amino acids. The DNA of the CDR3 is TGCAGTGCGAATTCGATCCTACAGGATTACACAGATACGCAGTATTTT. Protein: CSANSILQDYTDTQYF.

This clonotype was seen at least ten times. V is TRBV27 and J is TRBJ1-2, with 7 bases aligning to TRBD1. From germline, CDR1 is MNHEY and CDR2 SMNVEV (reference sequence). J lost 8 bases, V lost 5 bases, and 11 bases had no gene match. The CDR3 consists of 14 residues. The CDR3 DNA sequence: TGTGCCAGCAGTGAAGGGGGCGCTTATCGAGGCTACACCTTC. This codes for CASSEGGAYRGYTF.

This clonotype was picked up many times. The chain is built from TRBV20-1 and TRBJ1-4; 10 positions match TRBD1. J gave up 6 bases and V 6 bases, and 10 bases lay outside the gene matches. The germline gives CDR1 DFQATT, CDR2 SNEGSKA (reference sequence). The CDR3 is 15 amino acids. In DNA, the CDR3 is TGCAGTGCCCCGGGACAGGGGAGGCTTGATGAAAAACTGTTTTTT. It translates to CSAPGQGRLDEKLFF.

V gene TRBV6-1 combines with J gene TRBJ2-1; 9 bases agree with TRBD2. CDR3 length: 15 residues. Germline V gene sequence: CDR1 MNHNS, CDR2 SASEGT. V was pared by 6 bases and J by 2 bases, with 5 bases of the junction left unmatched. The CDR3 region is CASSLSGGPYNEQFF. The CDR3 DNA reads TGTGCCAGCAGCCTTAGCGGGGGACCCTACAATGAGCAGTTCTTC.

This clonotype was picked up many times. The V call is TRBV3-1, the J call TRBJ2-7; D uncertain. Germline CDR1 and CDR2: LGHDT and YNNKEL (reference sequence). The CDR3 length is 13 residues. V was cut by 1 base and J by 5 bases, with 9 bases left in between. In nucleotides, the CDR3 is TGTGCCAGCAGCCAAGTGGTATGGGACGAGCAGTACTTC. This sequence encodes CASSQVVWDEQYF.

This clonotype was counted many times. This chain uses TRBV28 with TRBJ2-7; TRBD2 is a possible D gene (5 bases). V was cut by 5 bases and J by 2 bases, with 19 bases left in between. The CDR3 loop spans 16 amino acids. Germline-derived CDR1 and CDR2 are MDHEN and SYDVKM. This CDR3 reads CASSPEGLYPAYEQYF. CDR3 nucleotide sequence: TGTGCCAGCAGTCCTGAAGGACTTTACCCTGCCTACGAGCAGTACTTC.

This sequence joins TRBV6-1 and TRBJ1-5; D call uncertain. Germline loops: CDR1 MNHNS, CDR2 SASEGT. There are 16 residues in the CDR3. Between the trimmed V and J ends, which lost 6 bases and 6 bases, there was a span of 21 bases. CDR3 bases: TGTGCCAGCAGCTACCTCCGGGTTACCCTAAGTCAGCCCCAGCATTTT. Translated: CASSYLRVTLSQPQHF.

There are many counts of this clonotype. The chain uses TRBV18 and TRBJ1-1; D is possibly TRBD1 (6 bases). This CDR3 has 13 amino acids. Trimming took 5 bases from V and 1 from J, leaving 8 bases between them. Germline V gene lookup returns CDR1 KGHSH and CDR2 LQKENI. The CDR3 spells CASSRTANTEAFF. The CDR3 nucleotides read TGTGCCAGCTCAAGGACAGCGAACACTGAAGCTTTCTTT.

In this sample, this clonotype turned up many times. The chain has TRBV18 and TRBJ1-6; maybe TRBD1 (5 bases). The CDR3 runs 15 residues. The germline V gene has CDR1 KGHSH and CDR2 LQKENI. Trimming stripped 4 bases from V and 10 bases from J, with 17 bases between. The CDR3: CASSLTDSSRSPLHF. The CDR3 nucleotides are TGTGCCAGCTCACTCACAGACAGTAGCAGGTCACCCCTCCACTTT.

This clonotype was picked up many times. The chain uses TRBV24-1 and TRBJ2-1; D unresolved. Germline CDR1 is KGHDR and CDR2 is SFDVKD. V was trimmed by 2 bases and J by 0 bases, leaving 10 bases between them. CDR3 length: 16 amino acids. The CDR3, as DNA: TGTGCCACCAGTGATTCGCAGATTAACTCCTACAATGAGCAGTTCTTC. Protein sequence: CATSDSQINSYNEQFF.

The chain joins TRBV6-1 to TRBJ1-1; perhaps TRBD1 as D (5 bases). The CDR3 extends over 15 amino acids. CDR1 and CDR2 from the germline V gene are MNHNS and SASEGT. Deletions cut 6 bases from V and 4 bases from J, with 18 bases between. The DNA of the CDR3 is TGTGCCAGCAGGAGTGGGGGGTTGGAGAGCACTGAAGCTTTCTTT. Its protein is CASRSGGLESTEAFF.

This clonotype has at least ten counts. The V and J genes are TRBV6-5 and TRBJ2-5, with D possibly being TRBD1 or TRBD2 (5 bases each). Trimming left V 0 bases short and J 3 bases short, with 11 bases between. From germline, CDR1 is MNHEY and CDR2 SVGAGI. This CDR3 spans 15 amino acids. The CDR3 is CASSYSPGREETQYF. The CDR3 DNA reads as TGTGCCAGCAGTTACTCCCCGGGACGGGAAGAGACCCAGTACTTC.

This clonotype was counted many times. The chain is built from TRBV3-1 and TRBJ2-1, with TRBD2 matching over 14 bases. V was clipped by 8 bases and J by 1 base; unmatched bases: 4. The CDR3 spans 16 residues. Germline-derived CDR1 and CDR2 are LGHDT and YNNKEL (reference sequence). CDR3 residues: CASSRLAGGSYNEQFF. Written as DNA, the CDR3 is TGTGCCAGCTCCCGACTAGCGGGGGGGTCCTACAATGAGCAGTTCTTC.